One sample yielded the 31 T cell receptor beta chains listed below, sequenced in a study of regulatory T cells in long-lasting Graves disease (dated by TCRdb to 2020 to 2022). The sample's time point label, decoded: persistent/refractory GD, antithyroid drugs over 5 years with positive TRAb. For both TCR sequencing and RNA sequencing, RNA was extracted from PBMCs using TRIzol. The library was built by means of multiplex PCR. These reads were obtained on an Illumina HiSeq 4000. iRepertoire HTBI primers and Arm-PCR amplification of CDR3 regions were used to construct TCR beta libraries. TCRdb passed the public sequencing reads through fastp at Q25 and MiXCR, retaining productive beta sequences. Identical CDR3 protein sequences are pooled into one entry, listed with their most common genes and DNA. The sample has a few hundred thousand distinct CDR3 sequences on record, approximately 25% of them singletons. The top ten clonotypes cover approximately 27% of the sample.

The sample consisted of peripheral blood mononuclear cells (PBMCs), taken when the disease was refractory, from a patient treated with antithyroid drugs. These receptors all come from a woman between 40 and 55 years old with Graves disease. Donor details come from another sample of the same person, matched by shared clones.

This chain connects TRBV6-5 to TRBJ1-2, with D unresolved. Germline assignment: CDR1 MNHEY and CDR2 SVGAGI. Trimming removed 4 bases from V and 0 bases from J, with 9 bases in between. The CDR3 length is 14 residues. In nucleotides, the CDR3 is TGTGCCAGCAGTTCCCCCCTTTCTAACTATGGCTACACCTTC. This sequence encodes CASSSPLSNYGYTF.

This clonotype showed up many times. This chain links TRBV28 with TRBJ1-6; D might be TRBD1 (5 bases). In germline, CDR1 is MDHEN, CDR2 SYDVKM. The CDR3 is made up of 16 amino acids. V was clipped by 6 bases and J by 10 bases, with 22 bases between them. As DNA, the CDR3 is TGTGCCAGCAGCTCATCGGGACTGGGGACCGGATCACCCCTCCACTTT. This encodes CASSSSGLGTGSPLHF.

This clonotype was counted at least ten times. A read error may account for a junction end that differs from germline. The chain is built from TRBV7-9 and TRBJ1-1; a weak D match, TRBD1 (5 bases). The CDR3 extends over 14 amino acids. The germline gives CDR1 SEHNR, CDR2 FQNEAQ (reference sequence). The CDR3 bases are TGTGCCAGCAGTTTAGGGACGGTGAACACTGAAGCTTTCTTT. Its protein is CASSLGTVNTEAFF.

This clonotype was seen repeatedly, ten times or more. The chain joins TRBV28 to TRBJ1-1; D might be TRBD1 (5 bases). From germline, CDR1 is MDHEN and CDR2 SYDVKM. V lost 2 bases and J 8 bases, leaving 9 bases between the germline ends. This CDR3 spans 12 amino acids. CDR3 region: CASSLNRHEAFF. The CDR3 DNA reads as TGTGCCAGCAGTTTAAACAGGCACGAAGCTTTCTTT.

This clonotype was recorded at least ten times. CDR3 protein: CASDLWAGAPYEQYF. In DNA, the CDR3 is TGTGCCAGCGACCTGTGGGCGGGAGCCCCCTACGAGCAGTACTTC. The chain combines TRBV2 with TRBJ2-7, with TRBD2 matching over 7 bases. The germline CDR1 and CDR2 sequences are SNHLY and FYNNEI. The CDR3 loop spans 15 amino acids. V gave up 8 bases and J gave up 2 bases; unmatched junction bases: 12.

The table lists this clonotype with a few counts. The V call is TRBV20-1, the J call TRBJ2-3, with D perhaps matching TRBD2 (6 bases). Trimming pared 6 bases from V and 2 bases from J, leaving 15 bases between. CDR3 size: 14 residues. The germline gives CDR1 DFQATT, CDR2 SNEGSKA (reference sequence). CDR3: CSAARWTTTDTQYF. In DNA, the CDR3 is TGCAGTGCCGCCCGGTGGACTACCACAGATACGCAGTATTTT.

The chain recombines TRBV29-1 with TRBJ2-1; D remains ambiguous. Germline CDR1 is SQVTM and CDR2 is ANQGSEA. The CDR3 totals 14 residues. Trimming stripped 3 bases from V and 2 bases from J, with 11 bases between. CDR3 sequence: CSVDNSGAYNEQFF. CDR3 DNA sequence: TGCAGCGTTGATAACTCTGGGGCCTACAATGAGCAGTTCTTC.

The V gene is TRBV20-1, the J gene TRBJ2-4, with 7 nucleotides matching TRBD1. The CDR3 consists of 14 residues. The V gene end was trimmed by 5 bases and the J gene end by 2 bases; junction bases not matched to a gene: 6. Germline V gene data show CDR1 as DFQATT and CDR2 as SNEGSKA (reference sequence). CDR3 sequence (DNA): TGCAGTGCTCCAACAGGGGTAACCAAAAACATTCAGTACTTC. Encoded protein: CSAPTGVTKNIQYF.

The sample holds many counts of this clonotype. The chain is built from TRBV2 and TRBJ1-4, with TRBD1 matching 7 bases. Looked up from germline, CDR1 is SNHLY and CDR2 is FYNNEI. The CDR3 is made up of 15 amino acids. Trimming cost V 7 bases and J 7 bases; bases outside gene matches: 12. The chain's CDR3 is CASKTSGGISEKLFF. CDR3 nucleotide sequence: TGTGCCAGCAAAACCTCAGGGGGGATCAGTGAAAAACTGTTTTTT. Based on the CDR3 plus reference TRBV2 and TRBJ1-4, the full variable domain is EPEVTQTPSHQVTQMGQEVILRCVPISNHLYFYWYRQILGQKVEFLVSFYNNEISEKSEIFDDQFSVERPDGSNFTLKIRSTKLEDSAMYFCASKTSGGISEKLFFGSGTQLSVL.

The chain combines TRBV2 with TRBJ2-5; D remains unclear. The CDR3 is made up of 16 amino acids. V dropped 6 bases and J dropped 4 bases, with 21 bases sitting between them. The germline gives CDR1 SNHLY, CDR2 FYNNEI. CDR3 sequence: CASSQDSAAVGETQYF. In nucleotides, the CDR3 is TGTGCCAGCAGCCAAGATTCAGCTGCAGTAGGAGAGACCCAGTACTTC.

The rearrangement links TRBV27 to TRBJ2-2; 11 bases line up with TRBD2. J gave up 7 bases and V 5 bases, and 9 bases lay outside the gene matches. The CDR3 loop spans 16 amino acids. Germline lookup yields CDR1 MNHEY and CDR2 SMNVEV (reference sequence). CDR3 in DNA: TGTGCCAGCAGTCCCACTAGCGGGAGAATAGTCGGGGAGCTGTTTTTT. Translation: CASSPTSGRIVGELFF.

This clonotype has at least ten counts. Here the CDR3 DNA reads TGTGCCAGCAGTTTAGCCAAAAGGTTCTACGAGCAGTACTTC. This sequence encodes CASSLAKRFYEQYF. The genes are TRBV12-3 or TRBV12-4 and TRBJ2-7; D uncertain. Trimming left V 0 bases short and J 3 bases short, with 9 bases between. The CDR3 consists of 14 residues.

The J gene is TRBJ2-7, the V gene TRBV12-3 or TRBV12-4; 8 bases agree with TRBD2. The CDR3 is 17 residues long. The junction had 14 bases not matched to a gene; V was cut back by 6 bases and J by 1 base. CDR3 sequence reads: CASSQAASGRRSYEQYF. The DNA of the CDR3 is TGTGCCAGCAGCCAAGCCGCTAGCGGGCGGCGTTCCTACGAGCAGTACTTC.

This clonotype was seen repeatedly, ten times or more. The rearrangement uses TRBV5-1 and TRBJ1-5; possible D gene TRBD1, 5 bases. With 4 bases removed from V and 3 bases from J, the gap between germline ends came to 14 bases. Germline CDR1 is SGHRS and CDR2 is YFSETQ. The CDR3 consists of 15 residues. CDR3 residues: CASSKQGGLNQPQHF. The CDR3 nucleotides read TGCGCCAGCAGCAAGCAGGGCGGCCTCAATCAGCCCCAGCATTTT.

The rearrangement joins TRBV5-1 to TRBJ2-2, with D unclear. V was clipped by 4 bases and J by 1 base, with 8 bases between them. This CDR3 has 14 amino acids. Germline V gene sequence: CDR1 SGHRS, CDR2 YFSETQ. The CDR3 nucleotides are TGCGCCAGCAGCGTGGTGCGGAACACCGGGGAGCTGTTTTTT. Protein product: CASSVVRNTGELFF.

This clonotype was seen many times. The chain joins TRBV28 to TRBJ2-2; D unclear. The CDR3 spans 15 residues. The V gene's germline CDR1 is MDHEN and CDR2 SYDVKM. Trimming stripped 5 bases from V and 2 bases from J, with 12 bases between. CDR3 sequence: CASSTPQFNTGELFF. The CDR3 DNA is TGTGCCAGCAGTACCCCACAATTCAACACCGGGGAGCTGTTTTTT.

This clonotype was picked up many times. The genes are TRBV9 and TRBJ1-5, with D possibly matching TRBD1 (5 bases). This CDR3 has 14 residues. Germline V gene data show CDR1 as SGDLS and CDR2 as YYNGEE. The V end lost 3 bases, the J end lost 11 bases, and 18 bases lay between the germline ends. Here the CDR3 DNA reads TGTGCCAGCAGCGCTACTGGGACCGACGGAGCCCAGCATTTT. Its translation: CASSATGTDGAQHF.

The table lists this clonotype with many counts. The V gene is TRBV10-3, the J gene TRBJ1-1, with D uncertain. V dropped 3 bases and J dropped 0 bases, with 14 bases sitting between them. The CDR3 covers 16 residues. The V gene's germline CDR1 is ENHRY and CDR2 SYGVKD. The CDR3 protein is CAISERIGPMNTEAFF. DNA of the CDR3: TGTGCCATCAGTGAAAGAATAGGGCCCATGAACACTGAAGCTTTCTTT.

This clonotype has a single count. This chain uses TRBV20-1 with TRBJ2-7; possibly TRBD1 for D (6 bases). The CDR3 is 11 residues long. In germline, CDR1 is DFQATT, CDR2 SNEGSKA (reference sequence). V gave up 5 bases and J gave up 9 bases, with 14 bases separating them. CDR3 bases: TGCAGTGCTGAGAACAGGGAAGGGCAGTACTTC. Residues: CSAENREGQYF.

This clonotype was counted a few times. V gene TRBV7-9 combines with J gene TRBJ1-2; D gene ambiguous. The CDR3 runs 13 residues. The V gene's germline CDR1 is SEHNR and CDR2 FQNEAQ (reference sequence). The germline V and J ends were trimmed by 1 base and 4 bases, with 7 bases remaining between them. The CDR3 region is CASSLEQSYGYTF. The CDR3 DNA is TGTGCCAGCAGCTTAGAGCAGAGCTATGGCTACACCTTC.

This clonotype was seen ten or more times. This sequence joins TRBV10-3 and TRBJ2-7, with TRBD1 identical over 9 bases. The CDR3 contains 16 residues. V was pared by 0 bases and J by 5 bases, with 8 bases of the junction left unmatched. Germline CDR1 is ENHRY and CDR2 is SYGVKD. CDR3 in DNA: TGTGCCATCAGTGAGTCCCGCTGGGACAGGGAGCACGAGCAGTACTTC. It encodes CAISESRWDREHEQYF.

This clonotype was seen more than once but under ten times. The V gene is TRBV7-9, the J gene TRBJ2-1; perhaps TRBD2 as D (6 bases). Germline loops: CDR1 SEHNR, CDR2 FQNEAQ (reference sequence). Trimming removed 2 bases at V and 7 bases at J, with 12 bases between. The CDR3 loop spans 14 amino acids. The CDR3 nucleotides are TGTGCCAGCAGCTTATATCGGGAGAGTAATGAGCAGTTCTTC. This gives the protein CASSLYRESNEQFF.

This clonotype was seen only a few times. The gene calls are TRBV5-4 and TRBJ2-5, with D perhaps matching TRBD2 (5 bases). The V and J ends lost 2 bases and 5 bases respectively, with 13 bases between them. Germline loops: CDR1 SGHNT, CDR2 YYREEE (reference sequence). This CDR3 is 14 amino acids long. CDR3 sequence reads: CASSFRSGSETQYF. In nucleotides, the CDR3 is TGTGCCAGCAGCTTCCGTTCGGGATCGGAGACCCAGTACTTC.

This clonotype was seen more than once but under ten times. This rearrangement joins TRBV6-2 or TRBV6-3 to TRBJ2-7; D ambiguous. This CDR3 contains 13 residues. V dropped 0 bases and J dropped 3 bases, with 6 bases sitting between them. Germline-derived CDR1 and CDR2 are MNHEY and SVGEGT. The CDR3 DNA is TGTGCCAGCAGTTACTCACGACTCTACGAGCAGTACTTC. This sequence encodes CASSYSRLYEQYF.

This clonotype was seen a few times. This sequence joins TRBV7-8 and TRBJ2-2; D is undetermined. CDR1 is SGHVS and CDR2 is FQNEAQ in the germline V gene. V lost 0 bases to trimming and J lost 6 bases, with 11 bases between them. The CDR3 has 15 amino acids. In DNA form, the CDR3 reads TGTGCCAGCAGCTTAGCCGGGTTTGGGGCCGGGGAGCTGTTTTTT. Protein: CASSLAGFGAGELFF.

This clonotype came up a few times. The chain is built from TRBV28 and TRBJ2-7; the match to TRBD1 covers 10 bases. The CDR3 loop spans 17 amino acids. In germline, CDR1 is MDHEN, CDR2 SYDVKM. V lost 3 bases to trimming and J lost 6 bases; unmatched junction nucleotides: 14. The CDR3 is CASSFATGTGDPLEQYF. DNA for the CDR3: TGTGCCAGCAGTTTCGCAACCGGGACAGGGGATCCTCTCGAGCAGTACTTC.

The table lists this clonotype with many counts. The V gene is TRBV2, the J gene TRBJ2-7; no clear D gene. The CDR3 contains 13 residues. V lost 2 bases and J 1 base, leaving 6 bases between the germline ends. The germline CDR1 and CDR2 sequences are SNHLY and FYNNEI. The CDR3 spells CASSEQESYEQYF. The CDR3, as DNA: TGTGCCAGCAGTGAACAGGAATCCTACGAGCAGTACTTC.

The table lists this clonotype with many counts. V is TRBV2 and J is TRBJ2-7; the D is unclear. CDR1 SNHLY and CDR2 FYNNEI come from the germline V gene. The CDR3 is made up of 13 amino acids. Trimming removed 2 bases from V and 2 bases from J, with 7 bases in between. CDR3 loop: CASSERRTYEQYF. The CDR3 coding sequence is TGTGCCAGCAGTGAAAGAAGAACCTACGAGCAGTACTTC.

In its sample, this clonotype was seen many times. The chain is built from TRBV28 and TRBJ2-5; TRBD1 or TRBD2 may be the D gene (6 bases each). Trimming took off 2 bases at V and 1 base at J, with 17 bases between the two ends. CDR3 size: 17 residues. Germline lookup yields CDR1 MDHEN and CDR2 SYDVKM. This CDR3 is CASSLIRWGAPQETQYF. The CDR3 DNA reads as TGTGCCAGCAGTTTAATCCGTTGGGGGGCCCCCCAAGAGACCCAGTACTTC.

This clonotype was seen many times. Germline is not matched at one junction end, which may reflect a read error. The V and J genes are TRBV5-1 and TRBJ1-5, with TRBD1 identical over 7 bases. The V gene's germline CDR1 is SGHRS and CDR2 YFSETQ. This CDR3 spans 15 amino acids. CDR3 nucleotide sequence: TGTGCCAGCAGTTTGGCAGGGGGGAGCAATCAGCCCCAGCATTTT. It specifies CASSLAGGSNQPQHF.

This clonotype was found a few times. The chain recombines TRBV14 with TRBJ2-7, with unresolved D. Trimming removed 3 bases at V and 4 bases at J, with 7 bases between. This CDR3 has 12 amino acids. Germline assignment: CDR1 SGHDN and CDR2 FVKESK. The CDR3 is CASSHDGYEQYF. In nucleotides, the CDR3 is TGTGCCAGCAGCCACGACGGATACGAGCAGTACTTC.